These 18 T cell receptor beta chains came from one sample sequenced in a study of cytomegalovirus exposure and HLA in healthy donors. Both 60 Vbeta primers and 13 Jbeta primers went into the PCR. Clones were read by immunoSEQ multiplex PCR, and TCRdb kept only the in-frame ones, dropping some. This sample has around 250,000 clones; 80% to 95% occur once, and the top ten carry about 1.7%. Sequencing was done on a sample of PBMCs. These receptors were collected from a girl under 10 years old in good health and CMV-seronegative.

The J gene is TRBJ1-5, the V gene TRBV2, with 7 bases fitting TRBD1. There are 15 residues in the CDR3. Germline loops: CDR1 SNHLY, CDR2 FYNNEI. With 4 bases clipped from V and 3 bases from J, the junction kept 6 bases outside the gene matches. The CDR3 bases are TGTGCCAGCAGTGGAGAGGGGGCGGTCAATCAGCCCCAGCATTTT. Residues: CASSGEGAVNQPQHF.

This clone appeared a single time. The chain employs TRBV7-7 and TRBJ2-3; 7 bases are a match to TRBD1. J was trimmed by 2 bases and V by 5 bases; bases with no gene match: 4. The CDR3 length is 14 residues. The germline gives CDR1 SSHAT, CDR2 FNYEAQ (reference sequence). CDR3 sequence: CASSLGTDTDTQYF. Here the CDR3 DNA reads TGTGCCAGCAGCCTCGGGACAGACACAGATACGCAGTATTTT.

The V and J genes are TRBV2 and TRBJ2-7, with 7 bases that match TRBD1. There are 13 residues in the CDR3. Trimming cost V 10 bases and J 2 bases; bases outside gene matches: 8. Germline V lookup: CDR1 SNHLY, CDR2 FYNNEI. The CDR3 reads CAILDRVTYEQYF. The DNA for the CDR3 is TGTGCCATCTTAGACAGGGTCACCTACGAGCAGTACTTC.

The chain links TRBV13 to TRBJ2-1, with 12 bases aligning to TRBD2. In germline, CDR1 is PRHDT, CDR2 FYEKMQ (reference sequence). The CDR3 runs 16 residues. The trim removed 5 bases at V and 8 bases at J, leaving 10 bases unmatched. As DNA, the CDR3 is TGTGCCAGCAGCCTGCGACTAGCGGGGGCCGTGGATGAGCAGTTCTTC. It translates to CASSLRLAGAVDEQFF.

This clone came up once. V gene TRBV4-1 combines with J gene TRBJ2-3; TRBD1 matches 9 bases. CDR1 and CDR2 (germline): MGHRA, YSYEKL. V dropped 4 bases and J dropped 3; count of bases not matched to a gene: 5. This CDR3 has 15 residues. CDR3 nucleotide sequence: TGCGCCAGCAGCCCTAGGACAGGGGCAACAGATACGCAGTATTTT. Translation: CASSPRTGATDTQYF.

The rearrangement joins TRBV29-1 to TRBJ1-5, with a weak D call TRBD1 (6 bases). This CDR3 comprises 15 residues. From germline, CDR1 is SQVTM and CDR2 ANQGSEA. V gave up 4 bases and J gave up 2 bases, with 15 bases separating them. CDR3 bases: TGCAGCGTTGGGTATGGGGGCGCGGGCAATCAGCCCCAGCATTTT. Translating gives CSVGYGGAGNQPQHF.

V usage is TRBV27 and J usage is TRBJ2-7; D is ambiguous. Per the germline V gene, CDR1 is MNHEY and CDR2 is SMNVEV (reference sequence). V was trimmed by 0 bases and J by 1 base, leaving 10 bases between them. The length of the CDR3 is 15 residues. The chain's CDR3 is CASSLSITVSYEQYF. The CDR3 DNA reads TGTGCCAGCAGTTTATCGATCACGGTTTCCTACGAGCAGTACTTC.

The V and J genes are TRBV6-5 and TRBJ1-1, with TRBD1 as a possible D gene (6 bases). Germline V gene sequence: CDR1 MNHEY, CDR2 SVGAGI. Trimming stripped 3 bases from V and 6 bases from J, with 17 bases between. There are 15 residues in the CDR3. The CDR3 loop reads CASSYGSRGFAEAFF. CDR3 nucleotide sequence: TGTGCCAGCAGTTATGGAAGCAGGGGATTCGCTGAAGCTTTCTTT.

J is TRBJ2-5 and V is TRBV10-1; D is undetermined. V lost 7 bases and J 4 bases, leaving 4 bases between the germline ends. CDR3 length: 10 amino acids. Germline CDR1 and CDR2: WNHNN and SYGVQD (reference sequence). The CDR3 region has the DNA TGCGCCAGCACCTTAGAGACCCAGTACTTC. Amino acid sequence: CASTLETQYF.

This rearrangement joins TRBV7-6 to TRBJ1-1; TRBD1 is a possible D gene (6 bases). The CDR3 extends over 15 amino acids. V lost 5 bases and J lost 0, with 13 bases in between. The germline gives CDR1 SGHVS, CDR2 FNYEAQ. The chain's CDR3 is CASSPNQGLNTEAFF. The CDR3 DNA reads TGTGCCAGCAGCCCGAACCAGGGGTTGAACACTGAAGCTTTCTTT.

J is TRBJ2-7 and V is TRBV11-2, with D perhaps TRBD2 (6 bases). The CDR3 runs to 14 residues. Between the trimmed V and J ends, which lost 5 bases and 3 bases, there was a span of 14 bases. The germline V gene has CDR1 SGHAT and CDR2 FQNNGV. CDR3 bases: TGTGCCAGCAGCCTAGTTAGCGGTGACTACGAGCAGTACTTC. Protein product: CASSLVSGDYEQYF.

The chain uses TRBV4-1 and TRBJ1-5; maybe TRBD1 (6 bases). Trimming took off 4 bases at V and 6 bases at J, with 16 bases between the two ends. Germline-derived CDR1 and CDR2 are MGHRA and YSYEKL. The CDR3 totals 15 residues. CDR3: CASSLSGGGPQPQHF. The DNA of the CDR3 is TGCGCCAGCAGCCTAAGCGGGGGGGGGCCTCAGCCCCAGCATTTT.

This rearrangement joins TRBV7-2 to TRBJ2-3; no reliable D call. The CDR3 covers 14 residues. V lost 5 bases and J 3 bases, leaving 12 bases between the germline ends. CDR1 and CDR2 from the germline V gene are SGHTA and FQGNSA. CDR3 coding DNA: TGTGCCAGCAGCGCATGGAGTCCAACAGATACGCAGTATTTT. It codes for CASSAWSPTDTQYF.

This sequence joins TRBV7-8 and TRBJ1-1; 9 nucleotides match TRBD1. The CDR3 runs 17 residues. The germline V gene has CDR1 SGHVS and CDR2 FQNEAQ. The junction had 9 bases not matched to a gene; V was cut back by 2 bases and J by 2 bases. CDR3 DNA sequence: TGTGCCAGCAGCTTACTTCTAGGGACAGGGCTCAACACTGAAGCTTTCTTT. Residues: CASSLLLGTGLNTEAFF.

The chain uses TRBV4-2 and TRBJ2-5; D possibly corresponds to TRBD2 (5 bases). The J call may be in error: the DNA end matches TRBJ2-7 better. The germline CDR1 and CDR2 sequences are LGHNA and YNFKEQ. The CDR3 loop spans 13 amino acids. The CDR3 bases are TGTGCCAGCAGCCGTCAACTAGTCTACGAGCAGTACTTC. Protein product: CASSRQLVYEQYF.

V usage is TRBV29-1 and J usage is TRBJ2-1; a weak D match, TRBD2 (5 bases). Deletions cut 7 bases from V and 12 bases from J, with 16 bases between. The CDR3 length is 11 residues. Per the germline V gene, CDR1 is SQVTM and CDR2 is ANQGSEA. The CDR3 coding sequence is TGCAGCGCCCCGGGGTACCCGGGGCAGTTCTTC. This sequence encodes CSAPGYPGQFF.

The CDR3 loop reads CASSLGGTGATDTQYF. CDR3 coding DNA: TGTGCCAGCAGCTTAGGCGGGACAGGGGCCACAGATACGCAGTATTTT. The V call is TRBV11-3, the J call TRBJ2-3; 10 positions match TRBD1. CDR3 length equals 16 residues. Germline V gives CDR1 SGHNT, CDR2 YENEEA. The J segment lost 2 bases and the V segment lost 1 base, leaving 3 bases of the junction unmatched.

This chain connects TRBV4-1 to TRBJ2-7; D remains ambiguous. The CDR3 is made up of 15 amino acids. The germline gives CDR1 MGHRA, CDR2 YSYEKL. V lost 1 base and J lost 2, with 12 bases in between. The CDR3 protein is CASSQGYLAAYEQYF. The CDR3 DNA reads TGCGCCAGCAGCCAAGGCTACCTGGCGGCCTACGAGCAGTACTTC.